This TCR beta chain was identified in a study of T-cell reconstitution after alpha-beta-depleted transplantation in children (dated by TCRdb to between 2015 and 2016). With respect to the entire study: Using TCR repertoire profiling, the study quantitatively followed how T-cell immune reconstitution unfolded in children after TCRalphabeta/CD19-depleted allogeneic hematopoietic cell transplantation.

The treatment or condition label, as the study defines it: allogeneic hematopoietic cell transplantation with graft depleted of TCRalphabeta T cells and CD19 B cells. TCRalphabeta/CD19-depleted allogeneic hematopoietic cell grafts were given to the transplant recipients, all of whom were children. The library was prepared using PCR. The sample was run on an Illumina HiSeq 2500. To normalize quantification of the TCRbeta repertoire, the TCR libraries were built with molecular barcoding that relied on unique molecular identifiers. The public sequencing data were trimmed at Q25 with fastp and processed into clonotypes with MiXCR by TCRdb, which kept only in-frame beta chains. For every CDR3 protein sequence, its rows merge into one entry that carries the most common genes and DNA. For this sample there are approximately 170,000 distinct CDR3 sequences; around 10% appear just once. The ten largest clones add up to around 14% of the sample.

What the research found in general, with its limitations: The high TCRbeta diversity at day 60 in some patients was ascribed to recipient T cells and intrathymic progenitors that had survived conditioning. Over subsequent months, a decline in hyperexpanded clone frequencies was noted, and after one year, T-cell counts and TCRbeta diversity were mostly ascribed to newly produced T cells. About two months after transplant, the apparently early recovery of alphabetaT-cell counts reportedly depended on just several hundred clones that had expanded rapidly and came from non-depleted graft cells.

The sample holds many counts of this clonotype. This clone's antigen is unknown. Base qualities are not at hand, and no much larger clone is one base apart. The specimen was PBMCs, collected before TCRalphabeta/CD19-depleted stem cell transplant. The origin of this receptor is a boy younger than 10 with acute myeloid leukemia, due to receive a stem cell transplant.

The CDR3 has the sequence CASSLDGQSTDTQYF. Here is the DNA: TGTGCCAGCTCGCTTGATGGACAGAGCACAGATACGCAGTATTTT. This sequence uses TRBV6-4 and TRBJ2-3; the D region possibly corresponds to TRBD1 (6 bases align). The V and J ends are trimmed by 8 bases and 0 bases, leaving 15 bases between them. From the cysteine through the phenylalanine, the CDR3 covers 15 amino acids. CDR3 DNA is the only sequence kept; it has 45 bases, read in frame from the first base. CDR1 and CDR2, looked up from the germline V gene, are MRHNA and SNTAGT.